A selection of T cell receptor beta chains follows, all from one sample in a study of blood T cells in healthy people across ages. TCRdb analysed the 5' RACE reads with MiXCR anew, one entry per CDR3 protein. The table has roughly 1.6 million distinct CDR3 sequences, roughly 32% seen once; the top ten hold about 11%. The sample taken for sequencing was blood. The receptors come from a woman in her 30s in good health. CDR3s include the opening cysteine and the closing phenylalanine or tryptophan. A D gene is named only where the DNA matches it firmly. Only part of the rows carry a size: once, few, many, or a class if the clone is expanded.

v_gene,len,abundance,j_gene,d_gene,CDR3aa,CDR3nt
TRBV29-1,14,-,TRBJ1-2,-,CSVEDPAGNYGYTF,TGCAGCGTTGAAGATCCCGCAGGCAACTATGGCTACACCTTC
TRBV9,13,-,TRBJ1-1,-,CASSARWNIEAFF,TGTGCCAGCAGCGCCCGTTGGAACATTGAAGCTTTCTTT
TRBV9,13,-,TRBJ1-2,-,CASSVEGGRGYTF,TGTGCCAGCAGCGTAGAAGGGGGTCGGGGCTACACCTTC
TRBV20-1,11,-,TRBJ1-2,-,CSATRTGGYTF,TGCAGTGCTACCAGGACGGGGGGCTACACCTTC
TRBV20-1,15,-,TRBJ1-5,-,CSARDVEVPNQPQHF,TGCAGTGCTAGAGATGTAGAGGTACCCAATCAGCCCCAGCATTTT
TRBV2,13,-,TRBJ1-2,TRBD1,CASNRDSLYGYTF,TGTGCCAGCAATAGGGACAGCCTTTATGGCTACACCTTC
TRBV20-1,14,-,TRBJ2-5,TRBD2,CSARPSGGGETQYF,TGCAGTGCTAGGCCTAGCGGGGGAGGGGAGACCCAGTACTTC
TRBV2,15,few,TRBJ2-1,TRBD2,CASRKLAGVGNEQFF,TGTGCCAGCAGGAAACTAGCGGGGGTCGGAAATGAGCAGTTCTTC
TRBV29-1,12,few,TRBJ2-5,-,CSVAEEEETQYF,TGCAGCGTTGCAGAGGAGGAAGAGACCCAGTACTTC
TRBV7-3,14,once,TRBJ1-1,-,CASSLAGYGTEAFF,TGTGCCAGCAGCTTGGCGGGGTATGGGACTGAAGCTTTCTTT
TRBV12-3/TRBV12-4,17,-,TRBJ2-7,TRBD1,CASSLSFARDRSYEQYF,TGTGCCAGCAGTTTAAGTTTCGCCAGGGACAGGTCCTACGAGCAGTACTTC
TRBV4-2,15,-,TRBJ2-3,-,CASSQEGQKIDTQYF,TGTGCCAGCAGCCAAGAGGGGCAGAAAATAGATACGCAGTATTTT
TRBV20-1,10,-,TRBJ1-2,-,CSTCGAGYTF,TGCAGTACTTGCGGGGCTGGCTACACCTTC
TRBV7-9,14,once,TRBJ1-1,TRBD1,CASSKRQGSTEAFF,TGTGCCAGCAGCAAACGACAGGGTAGCACTGAAGCTTTCTTT
TRBV4-2,17,-,TRBJ2-5,TRBD2,CASSLKDGGRPQETQYF,TGTGCCAGCAGCCTCAAGGATGGCGGGAGGCCCCAAGAGACCCAGTACTTC
TRBV11-2,12,-,TRBJ2-5,-,CASSLDLQTQYF,TGTGCCAGCAGCTTAGATCTGCAGACCCAGTACTTC
TRBV20-1,10,few,TRBJ1-2,-,CSARDQGYTF,TGCAGTGCTAGAGACCAAGGCTACACCTTC
TRBV20-1,14,many,TRBJ2-7,TRBD2,CSARAPSGSTEQYF,TGCAGTGCTAGAGCGCCTAGCGGGAGTACCGAGCAGTACTTC
TRBV4-1,12,-,TRBJ1-2,-,CASRGRDLRYTF,TGCGCCAGCAGGGGCCGTGACCTGCGCTACACCTTC
TRBV28,15,few,TRBJ2-1,TRBD2,CASSTISGRSHEQFF,TGTGCCAGCAGCACAATTAGCGGGAGGTCGCATGAGCAGTTCTTC
TRBV5-1,15,few,TRBJ2-7,TRBD1,CASSLVGTGPDEQYF,TGCGCCAGCAGCTTGGTCGGGACAGGGCCCGACGAGCAGTACTTC
TRBV5-1,15,few,TRBJ2-3,-,CASSLVQYSTDTQYF,TGCGCCAGCAGCTTGGTACAGTACAGCACAGATACGCAGTATTTT
TRBV19,15,-,TRBJ2-7,-,CASSIGLDGYYEQYF,TGTGCCAGTAGTATCGGGCTGGACGGATACTACGAGCAGTACTTC
TRBV30,13,-,TRBJ1-1,-,CAWSARRREGAFF,TGTGCCTGGAGTGCGCGGCGTCGGGAAGGGGCTTTCTTT
TRBV7-2,16,-,TRBJ2-5,-,CASSLANRASQETQYF,TGTGCCAGCAGCTTAGCAAACCGGGCCTCCCAAGAGACCCAGTACTTC
TRBV12-3/TRBV12-4,13,-,TRBJ1-1,-,CASSWGENTEAFF,TGTGCCAGCAGTTGGGGAGAGAACACTGAAGCTTTCTTT
TRBV4-1,15,few,TRBJ1-2,TRBD1,CASSPGTGYSRGYTF,TGCGCCAGCAGCCCAGGGACAGGGTATTCACGGGGCTACACCTTC
TRBV29-1,17,few,TRBJ2-1,TRBD2,CSVEDSRGLAADNEQFF,TGCAGCGTTGAAGATTCCCGGGGACTAGCGGCTGACAATGAGCAGTTCTTC
TRBV12-3/TRBV12-4,15,-,TRBJ2-3,-,CASSWGRTSTDTQYF,TGTGCCAGCAGTTGGGGCAGAACTAGCACAGATACGCAGTATTTT
TRBV20-1,14,once,TRBJ2-1,-,CSARDYKAANEQFF,TGCAGTGCTAGAGATTACAAGGCCGCCAATGAGCAGTTCTTC
TRBV5-1,15,many,TRBJ2-1,TRBD2,CASSAGTSGYNEQFF,TGCGCCAGCAGCGCCGGGACTAGCGGTTACAATGAGCAGTTCTTC
TRBV12-5,11,few,TRBJ2-3,-,CASGWGDTQYF,TGTGCTAGTGGCTGGGGAGATACGCAGTATTTT
TRBV7-2,15,-,TRBJ1-2,TRBD1,CASSQAGTGTYGYTF,TGTGCCAGCAGCCAGGCCGGGACAGGGACGTATGGCTACACCTTC
TRBV20-1,17,-,TRBJ2-2,TRBD2,CSARDLSAGAMTGELFF,TGCAGTGCTAGGGATCTATCAGCGGGGGCAATGACCGGGGAGCTGTTTTTT
TRBV7-9,15,-,TRBJ1-1,-,CASTTPGAANTEAFF,TGTGCCAGCACAACACCCGGGGCTGCTAACACTGAAGCTTTCTTT
TRBV10-1,11,few,TRBJ2-4,-,CASSEGGIQYF,TGCGCCAGCAGTGAGGGGGGAATTCAGTACTTC
TRBV30,13,few,TRBJ1-1,-,CAWSVRAGAEAFF,TGTGCCTGGAGTGTAAGGGCCGGGGCTGAAGCTTTCTTT
TRBV5-1,14,-,TRBJ2-5,-,CASSLSGVGETQYF,TGCGCCAGCAGCTTGTCCGGGGTGGGAGAGACCCAGTACTTC
TRBV3-1,13,once,TRBJ1-2,TRBD1,CASARDRVYGYTF,TGTGCCAGCGCCCGGGACAGGGTTTATGGCTACACCTTC
TRBV20-1,12,-,TRBJ2-1,TRBD2,CSLSGGNNEQFF,TGCAGTCTTAGCGGGGGAAACAATGAGCAGTTCTTC
TRBV20-1,13,-,TRBJ2-3,TRBD2,CSALREGLDTQYF,TGCAGTGCTCTGAGGGAGGGGCTAGATACGCAGTATTTT
TRBV10-1,14,few,TRBJ2-3,-,CASSEARSTDTQYF,TGCGCCAGCAGTGAGGCAAGAAGCACAGATACGCAGTATTTT
TRBV5-1,13,-,TRBJ2-1,-,CASSLAGGGPQFF,TGCGCCAGCAGCTTGGCCGGTGGGGGACCTCAGTTCTTC
TRBV12-3/TRBV12-4,14,few,TRBJ1-2,TRBD1,CASSRQGGNYGYTF,TGTGCCAGCAGTAGACAGGGGGGGAACTATGGCTACACCTTC
TRBV12-3/TRBV12-4,12,few,TRBJ2-2,-,CASIIDPGELFF,TGTGCCAGCATTATAGATCCCGGGGAGCTGTTTTTT
TRBV20-1,14,once,TRBJ1-2,TRBD1,CSAPGLNRGHGYTF,TGCAGTGCTCCCGGTTTAAACAGGGGGCATGGCTACACCTTC
TRBV20-1,13,-,TRBJ2-7,-,CSNLRGSGLEQYF,TGCAGCAACCTGAGGGGGAGTGGCCTCGAGCAGTACTTC
TRBV3-1,15,-,TRBJ1-1,-,CASSQVEVGLTEAFF,TGTGCCAGCAGCCAAGTCGAGGTGGGGTTGACTGAAGCTTTCTTT
TRBV28,15,few,TRBJ2-3,-,CASSPSGPSADTQYF,TGTGCCAGCAGTCCCTCCGGCCCTAGTGCAGATACGCAGTATTTT
TRBV20-1,11,few,TRBJ1-2,-,CSASPGDGYTF,TGCAGTGCTAGTCCCGGGGACGGCTACACCTTC
TRBV12-3/TRBV12-4,13,-,TRBJ1-5,-,CASSAQGDQPQHF,TGTGCCAGCAGTGCCCAGGGAGATCAGCCCCAGCATTTT
TRBV6-4,16,-,TRBJ1-2,TRBD1,CASSDTGDRGGYGYTF,TGTGCCAGCAGTGACACGGGGGACAGGGGAGGCTATGGCTACACCTTC
TRBV4-2,17,-,TRBJ2-1,TRBD2,CASSLTSDQFTYNEQFF,TGTGCCAGCAGCCTGACTAGCGATCAGTTTACCTACAATGAGCAGTTCTTC
TRBV29-1,16,few,TRBJ2-2,TRBD2,CSVVFTAGVFPGELFF,TGCAGCGTTGTCTTTACGGCGGGAGTGTTTCCCGGGGAGCTGTTTTTT
TRBV12-3/TRBV12-4,14,-,TRBJ2-5,-,CASSTLWYQETQYF,TGTGCCAGCAGTACCCTGTGGTACCAAGAGACCCAGTACTTC
TRBV10-3,16,-,TRBJ2-6,-,CAIKNALGSGANVLTF,TGTGCCATCAAGAACGCCTTGGGCTCTGGGGCCAACGTCCTGACTTTC
TRBV14,13,-,TRBJ2-7,TRBD1,CASRSTGDREQYF,TGTGCCAGCAGATCAACAGGGGATCGCGAGCAGTACTTC
TRBV11-2,16,-,TRBJ2-4,-,CASSLAGGGQENIQYF,TGTGCCAGCAGCTTAGCCGGGGGAGGACAGGAAAACATTCAGTACTTC